The 9 T cell receptor beta chains below all came from one sample that was sequenced in a study of monozygotic twins with inflammatory bowel disease. TCRdb reprocessed the 5' RACE reads and reports one entry per CDR3 protein, with no DNA. The clone table shows 400,000 to 500,000 distinct CDR3 sequences, with the ten largest holding about 2.3%. Sample: blood. The receptor set was obtained from a human donor with ulcerative colitis or Crohn's disease, or a healthy co-twin of an affected twin (not recorded which).

The V gene is TRBV7-2, the J gene TRBJ1-3. Germline V lookup: CDR1 SGHTA, CDR2 FQGNSA. This CDR3 is built from 17 residues. CDR3 residues: CASSLGSGRIDGNTIYF.

The V and J genes are TRBV5-1 and TRBJ1-1; the D call from TCRdb, TRBD1, cannot be confirmed without DNA. CDR3 length equals 14 residues. Germline V CDR1 and CDR2: SGHRS, YFSETQ. CDR3 protein: CASTDPGVNTEAFF.

The rearrangement joins TRBV12-3 or TRBV12-4 to TRBJ2-2. The CDR3 spans 16 residues. The CDR3 reads CASSYRPRLNTGELFF.

The J gene is TRBJ2-2, the V gene TRBV7-8. Germline CDR1 reads SGHVS; CDR2 reads FQNEAQ. This CDR3 region has 13 residues. CDR3 sequence: CASSLLSDGELFF.

V and J are TRBV4-3 and TRBJ2-7. Per germline, CDR1 LGHNA and CDR2 YSLEER. The CDR3 loop spans 16 amino acids. The CDR3 is CASSLDREAALYEQYF.

This chain links TRBV7-3 with TRBJ2-1; TCRdb lists TRBD2, though no DNA is available to test this call. Germline V CDR1 and CDR2: SGHTA, FQGTGA. The CDR3 extends over 17 amino acids. This CDR3 reads CASSQWAPASGTVEQFF.

V usage is TRBV7-3 and J usage is TRBJ2-7. The length of the CDR3 is 13 residues. Germline-derived CDR1 and CDR2 are SGHTA and FQGTGA. CDR3 protein: CASSLHFGDQQYF.

The J gene is TRBJ2-1, the V gene TRBV15; TCRdb's assignment of TRBD2 cannot be checked, as there is no DNA. Germline V CDR1 and CDR2: LNHNV, YYDKDF (reference sequence). This CDR3 region has 13 residues. The CDR3 loop is CATSRVANYEQFF.

The CDR3 loop is CASSPPRTGELFF. The chain joins TRBV18 to TRBJ2-2. In germline, CDR1 is KGHSH, CDR2 LQKENI. The CDR3 spans 13 residues.